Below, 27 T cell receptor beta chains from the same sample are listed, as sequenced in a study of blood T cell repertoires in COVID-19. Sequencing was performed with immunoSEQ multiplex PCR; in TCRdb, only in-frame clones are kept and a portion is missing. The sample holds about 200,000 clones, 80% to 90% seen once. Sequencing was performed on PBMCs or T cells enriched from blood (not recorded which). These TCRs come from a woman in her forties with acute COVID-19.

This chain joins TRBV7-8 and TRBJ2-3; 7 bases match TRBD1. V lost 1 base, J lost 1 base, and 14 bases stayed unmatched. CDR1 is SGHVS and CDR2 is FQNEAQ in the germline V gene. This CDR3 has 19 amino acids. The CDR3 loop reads CASSLDFFGDRARTDTQYF. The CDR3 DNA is TGTGCCAGCAGCTTAGATTTCTTCGGCGACAGGGCCCGCACAGATACGCAGTATTTT.

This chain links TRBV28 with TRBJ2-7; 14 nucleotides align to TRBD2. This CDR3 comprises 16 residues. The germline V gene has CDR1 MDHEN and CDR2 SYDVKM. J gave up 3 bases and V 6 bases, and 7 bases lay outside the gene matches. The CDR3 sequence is CASSSSGTSGSYEQYF. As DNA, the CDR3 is TGTGCCAGCAGCTCTTCCGGGACTAGCGGGAGCTACGAGCAGTACTTC.

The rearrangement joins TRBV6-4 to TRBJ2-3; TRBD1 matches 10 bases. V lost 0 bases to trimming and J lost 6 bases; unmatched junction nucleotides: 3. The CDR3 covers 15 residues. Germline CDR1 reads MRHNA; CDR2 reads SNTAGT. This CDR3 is CASSDSGTGADTQYF. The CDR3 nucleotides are TGTGCCAGCAGTGACTCGGGGACAGGGGCCGATACGCAGTATTTT.

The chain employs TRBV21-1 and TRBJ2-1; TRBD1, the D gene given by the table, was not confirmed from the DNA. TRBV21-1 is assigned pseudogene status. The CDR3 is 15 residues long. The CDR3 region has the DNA TGTGCCAGCAGCAGGCGACAGATACCCTACAATGAGCAGTTCTTC. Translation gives CASSRRQIPYNEQFF.

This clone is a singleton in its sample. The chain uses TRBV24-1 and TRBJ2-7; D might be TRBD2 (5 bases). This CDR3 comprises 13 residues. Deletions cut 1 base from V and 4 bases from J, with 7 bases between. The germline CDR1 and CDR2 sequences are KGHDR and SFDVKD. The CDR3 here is CATSDFSGYEQYF. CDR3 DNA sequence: TGTGCCACCAGTGATTTTTCGGGATACGAGCAGTACTTC.

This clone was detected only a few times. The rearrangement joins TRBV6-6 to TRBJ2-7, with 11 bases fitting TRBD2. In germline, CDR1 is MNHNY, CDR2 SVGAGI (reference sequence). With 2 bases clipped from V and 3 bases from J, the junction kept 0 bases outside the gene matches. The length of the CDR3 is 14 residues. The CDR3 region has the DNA TGTGCCAGCAGTTACACTAGCGGGAGCTACGAGCAGTACTTC. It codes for CASSYTSGSYEQYF.

The CDR3 here is CASSQGGQGFRGSGELFF. CDR3 nucleotide sequence: TGCGCCAGCAGCCAAGGCGGACAGGGGTTTCGTGGTTCCGGGGAGCTGTTTTTT. This chain links TRBV4-3 with TRBJ2-2, with 9 bases identical to TRBD1. V was clipped by 1 base and J by 6 bases; unmatched bases: 12. Germline V gene sequence: CDR1 LGHNA, CDR2 YSLEER. The CDR3 sequence is 18 residues long.

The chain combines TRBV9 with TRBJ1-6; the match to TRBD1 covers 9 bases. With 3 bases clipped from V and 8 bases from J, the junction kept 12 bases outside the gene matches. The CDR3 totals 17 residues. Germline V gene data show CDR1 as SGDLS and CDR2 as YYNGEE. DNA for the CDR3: TGTGCCAGCAGCGCAGTTGGGGACAGGGCTAGGGATTCACCCCTCCACTTT. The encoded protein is CASSAVGDRARDSPLHF.

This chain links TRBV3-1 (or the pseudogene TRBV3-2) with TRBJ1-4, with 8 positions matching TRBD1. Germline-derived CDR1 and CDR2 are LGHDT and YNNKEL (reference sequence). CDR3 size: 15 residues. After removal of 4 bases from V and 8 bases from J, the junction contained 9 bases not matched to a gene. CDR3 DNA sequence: TGTGCCAGCAGCCGTGGACAGGGAGAGGGGGAAAAACTGTTTTTT. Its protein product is CASSRGQGEGEKLFF.

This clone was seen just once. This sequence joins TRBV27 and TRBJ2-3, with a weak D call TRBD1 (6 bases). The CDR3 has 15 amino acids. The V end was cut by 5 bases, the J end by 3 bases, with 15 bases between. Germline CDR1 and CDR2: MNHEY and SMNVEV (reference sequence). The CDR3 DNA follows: TGTGCCAGCAGTCTCACAGGGCGCGCAACAGATACGCAGTATTTT. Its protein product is CASSLTGRATDTQYF.

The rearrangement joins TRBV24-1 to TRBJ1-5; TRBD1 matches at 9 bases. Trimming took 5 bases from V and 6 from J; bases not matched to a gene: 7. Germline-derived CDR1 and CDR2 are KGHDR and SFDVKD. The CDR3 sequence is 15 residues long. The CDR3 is CATSVGTGSTQPQHF. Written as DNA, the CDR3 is TGTGCCACCAGTGTGGGGACAGGGTCAACTCAGCCCCAGCATTTT.

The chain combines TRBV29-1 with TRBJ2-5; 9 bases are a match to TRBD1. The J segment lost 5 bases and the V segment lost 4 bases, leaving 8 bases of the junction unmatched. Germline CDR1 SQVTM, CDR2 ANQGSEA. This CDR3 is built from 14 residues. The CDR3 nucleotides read TGCAGCGTTGTCGGGACAGGGTTACGGGAGACCCAGTACTTC. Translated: CSVVGTGLRETQYF.

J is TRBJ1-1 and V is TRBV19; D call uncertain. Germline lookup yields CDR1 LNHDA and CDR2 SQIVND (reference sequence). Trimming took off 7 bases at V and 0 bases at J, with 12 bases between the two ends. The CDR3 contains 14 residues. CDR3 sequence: CASKNGGMNTEAFF. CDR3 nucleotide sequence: TGTGCCAGTAAAAACGGCGGAATGAACACTGAAGCTTTCTTT. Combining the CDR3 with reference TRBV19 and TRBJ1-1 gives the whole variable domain DGGITQSPKYLFRKEGQNVTLSCEQNLNHDAMYWYRQDPGQGLRLIYYSQIVNDFQKGDIAEGYSVSREKKESFPLTVTSAQKNPTAFYLCASKNGGMNTEAFFGQGTRLTVV.

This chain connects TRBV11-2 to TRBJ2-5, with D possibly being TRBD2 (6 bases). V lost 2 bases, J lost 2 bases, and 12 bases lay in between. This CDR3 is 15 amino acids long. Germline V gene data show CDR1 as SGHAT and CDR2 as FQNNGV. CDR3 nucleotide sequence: TGTGCCAGCAGCTTATTTCGGGGGATGCAAGAGACCCAGTACTTC. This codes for CASSLFRGMQETQYF.

This CDR3 is CASSPNRGSLDEQYF. CDR3 DNA sequence: TGTGCCAGTAGTCCCAACCGGGGGAGTTTGGACGAGCAGTACTTC. The chain couples TRBV19 to TRBJ2-7, with TRBD2 as a possible D gene (6 bases). CDR3 length: 15 amino acids. V dropped 5 bases and J dropped 5 bases, with 19 bases sitting between them. Germline CDR1 and CDR2: LNHDA and SQIVND (reference sequence).

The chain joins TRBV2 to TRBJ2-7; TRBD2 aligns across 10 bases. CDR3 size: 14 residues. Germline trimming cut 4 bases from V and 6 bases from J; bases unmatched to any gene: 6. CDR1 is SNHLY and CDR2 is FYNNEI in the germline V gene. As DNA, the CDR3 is TGTGCCAGCAGTGCCAGCCTAGCGGGAGTCGAGCAGTACTTC. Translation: CASSASLAGVEQYF. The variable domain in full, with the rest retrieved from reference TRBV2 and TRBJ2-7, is EPEVTQTPSHQVTQMGQEVILRCVPISNHLYFYWYRQILGQKVEFLVSFYNNEISEKSEIFDDQFSVERPDGSNFTLKIRSTKLEDSAMYFCASSASLAGVEQYFGPGTRLTVT.

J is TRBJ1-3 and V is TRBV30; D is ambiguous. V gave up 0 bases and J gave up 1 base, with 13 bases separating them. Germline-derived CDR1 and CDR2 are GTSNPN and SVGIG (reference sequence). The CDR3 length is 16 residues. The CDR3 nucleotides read TGTGCCTGGAGTGTATCTTCGTCCCTGTCTGGAAACACCATATATTTT. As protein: CAWSVSSSLSGNTIYF.

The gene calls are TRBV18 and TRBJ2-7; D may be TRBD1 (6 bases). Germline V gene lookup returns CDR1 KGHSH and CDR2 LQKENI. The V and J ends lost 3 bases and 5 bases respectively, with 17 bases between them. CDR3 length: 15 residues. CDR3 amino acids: CASSPRTAGGHEQYF. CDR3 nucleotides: TGTGCCAGCTCACCCCGGACAGCTGGGGGCCACGAGCAGTACTTC.

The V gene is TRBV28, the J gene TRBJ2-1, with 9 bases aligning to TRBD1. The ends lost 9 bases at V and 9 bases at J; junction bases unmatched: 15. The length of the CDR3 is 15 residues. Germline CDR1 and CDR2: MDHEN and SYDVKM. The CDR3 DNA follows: TGTGCCAGTTCCGGGGAGGGACAGGGTCTGACTGAGCAGTTCTTC. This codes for CASSGEGQGLTEQFF.

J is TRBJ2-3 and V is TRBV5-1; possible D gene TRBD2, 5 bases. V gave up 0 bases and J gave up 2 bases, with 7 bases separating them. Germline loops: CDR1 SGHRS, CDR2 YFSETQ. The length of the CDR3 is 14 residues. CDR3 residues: CASSLGGPTDTQYF. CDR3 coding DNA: TGCGCCAGCAGCTTGGGAGGGCCCACAGATACGCAGTATTTT.

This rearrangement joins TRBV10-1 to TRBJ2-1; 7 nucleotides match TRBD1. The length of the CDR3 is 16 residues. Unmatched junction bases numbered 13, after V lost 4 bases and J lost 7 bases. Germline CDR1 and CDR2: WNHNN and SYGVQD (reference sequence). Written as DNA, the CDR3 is TGCGCCAGCAGTGGGATGAGAGGGGGCGCGGGTAATGAGCAGTTCTTC. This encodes CASSGMRGGAGNEQFF.

The CDR3 nucleotides read TGCAGCGTTGAGAGACTAGCGGTGTCCTACAATGAGCAGTTCTTC. Translated: CSVERLAVSYNEQFF. The V gene is TRBV29-1, the J gene TRBJ2-1; 9 positions match TRBD2. V shed 3 bases and J 1 base; nucleotides not matched to a gene: 4. The CDR3 loop spans 15 amino acids. Germline V CDR1 and CDR2: SQVTM, ANQGSEA.

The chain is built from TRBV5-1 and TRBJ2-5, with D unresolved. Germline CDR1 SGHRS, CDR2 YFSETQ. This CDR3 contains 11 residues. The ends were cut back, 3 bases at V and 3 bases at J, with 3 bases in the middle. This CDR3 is CASSSKETQYF. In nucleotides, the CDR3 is TGCGCCAGCAGCTCTAAAGAGACCCAGTACTTC.

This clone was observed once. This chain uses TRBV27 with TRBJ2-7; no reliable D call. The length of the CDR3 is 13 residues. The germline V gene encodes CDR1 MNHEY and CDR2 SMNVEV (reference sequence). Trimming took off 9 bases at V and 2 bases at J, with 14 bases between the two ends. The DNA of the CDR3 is TGTGCCAGACGGGTTCTTAAAGCCTACGAGCAGTACTTC. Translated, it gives CARRVLKAYEQYF.

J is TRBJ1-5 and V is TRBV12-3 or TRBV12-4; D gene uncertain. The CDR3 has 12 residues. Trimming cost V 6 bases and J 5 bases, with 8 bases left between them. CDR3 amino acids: CASSPRDQPQHF. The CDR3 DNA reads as TGTGCCAGCAGCCCCCGGGATCAGCCCCAGCATTTT.

The CDR3 bases are TGTGCCTGGAGTGTTACGACTAGCCGTGCCTACGAGCAGTACTTC. The encoded protein is CAWSVTTSRAYEQYF. The gene calls are TRBV30 and TRBJ2-7, with TRBD2 identical over 7 bases. The trim removed 0 bases at V and 2 bases at J, leaving 7 bases unmatched. This CDR3 region has 15 residues. Germline V gives CDR1 GTSNPN, CDR2 SVGIG (reference sequence).

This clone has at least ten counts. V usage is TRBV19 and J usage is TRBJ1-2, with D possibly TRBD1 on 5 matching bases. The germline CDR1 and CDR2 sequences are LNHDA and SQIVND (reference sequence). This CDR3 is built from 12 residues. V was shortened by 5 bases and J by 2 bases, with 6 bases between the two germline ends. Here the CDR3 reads CASSSGNYGYTF. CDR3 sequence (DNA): TGTGCCAGTAGTTCAGGGAACTATGGCTACACCTTC. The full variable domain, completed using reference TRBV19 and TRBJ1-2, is DGGITQSPKYLFRKEGQNVTLSCEQNLNHDAMYWYRQDPGQGLRLIYYSQIVNDFQKGDIAEGYSVSREKKESFPLTVTSAQKNPTAFYLCASSSGNYGYTFGSGTRLTVV.